The 30 T cell receptor beta chains below were found in one sample sequenced in a study of T cell clonality in common variable immunodeficiency. Study-wide points: Fewer deletions and N-nucleotide insertions were reportedly seen in common variable immunodeficiency TCR beta sequences.

Here immunoSEQ multiplex PCR was the method, and the copy in TCRdb shows in-frame clones only, minus some. The sample shows tens of thousands of clones, no singletons; the ten largest hold just under 30%. Their target antigens are unknown. The specimen was peripheral blood mononuclear cells. The source is a human donor with common variable immunodeficiency.

This clone was seen at least ten times. The CDR3 end falls 3 residues outside the read, so it is completed with the germline J gene. The chain recombines TRBV6-1 with TRBJ1-4; no clear D gene. This CDR3 has 14 amino acids. Looked up from germline, CDR1 is MNHNS and CDR2 is SASEGT. Trimming pared 2 bases from V and 4 bases from J, leaving 8 bases between. This chain's CDR3 is CASSERGLNEKLFF. CDR3 DNA, as far as it was read: TGTGCCAGCAGTGAACGCGGGCTTAATGAAAAA.

With regard to this clone: From the germline J gene comes the end of the CDR3, since the read stops 3 residues before it. The chain couples TRBV7-9 to TRBJ2-5; D gene unclear. The CDR3 runs to 13 residues. Trimming cost V 0 bases and J 2 bases, with 4 bases left between them. Looked up from germline, CDR1 is SEHNR and CDR2 is FQNEAQ (reference sequence). CDR3 sequence: CASSLAQQETQYF. CDR3 DNA, as far as it was read: TGTGCCAGCAGCTTAGCCCAGCAAGAGACC.

This clone was recorded a few times. CDR3 DNA (partial): TGTGCCAGCAGCCGACAGCTTTACCAAGAGACC. It translates to CASSRQLYQET. The whole CDR3 protein is CASSRQLYQETQYF. The chain uses TRBV7-9 and TRBJ2-5; the D gene is possibly TRBD1 (5 bases). The CDR3 goes on 3 residues after the read ends, and that part is filled in from the germline J gene. V lost 5 bases and J 0 bases, leaving 10 bases between the germline ends. CDR1 and CDR2 from the germline V gene are SEHNR and FQNEAQ (reference sequence). The CDR3 runs to 14 residues.

This clone has more than one count but fewer than ten. The CDR3 reads CASSLGLRNTEAFF. The covered CDR3 bases are TGTGCCAGCAGCTTAGGTCTAAGGAACACTGAA. J is TRBJ1-1 and V is TRBV11-2; the D is unclear. Coverage ceases 3 residues before the CDR3 finishes, and the germline J gene fills in the end. In germline, CDR1 is SGHAT, CDR2 FQNNGV. The V gene lost 1 base and the J gene lost 1 base, with 7 bases spanning the gap. There are 14 residues in the CDR3.

This clone was recorded at least ten times. The read ends 3 residues shy of where the CDR3 ends; the end is completed using the germline J gene. The chain combines TRBV5-1 with TRBJ2-5; possible D gene TRBD1, 6 bases. The CDR3 runs 14 residues. Germline V gives CDR1 SGHRS, CDR2 YFSETQ. Trimming cost V 6 bases and J 2 bases, with 14 bases left between them. CDR3 region: CASTRAGVQETQYF. Incomplete CDR3 DNA: TGCGCCAGCACCCGCGCAGGGGTTCAAGAGACC.

At least ten counts were recorded for this clone. The read is 3 residues too short to cover the CDR3 end, so that end is filled in from the germline J gene. The chain recombines TRBV14 with TRBJ2-3; TRBD2 matches 12 bases. From germline, CDR1 is SGHDN and CDR2 FVKESK. The CDR3 extends over 15 amino acids. V lost 4 bases and J lost 1; bases outside the gene matches: 0. The sequenced CDR3 bases are TGTGCCAGCAGCCGACTAGCGGGGGGCACAGATACG. This codes for CASSRLAGGTDT. The full CDR3 protein is CASSRLAGGTDTQYF.

This clone has just a few counts. Read coverage stops 3 residues before the CDR3 terminus; the germline J gene supplies the remainder. This chain uses TRBV7-9 with TRBJ2-2, with D possibly matching TRBD1 (5 bases). The CDR3 covers 13 residues. Deletions cut 6 bases from V and 7 bases from J, with 12 bases between. The V gene's germline CDR1 is SEHNR and CDR2 FQNEAQ (reference sequence). CDR3 in amino acids: CASRSQGNGELFF. The CDR3 DNA, read in part, is TGTGCCAGCAGATCTCAGGGAAACGGGGAG.

In this sample, this clone turned up many times. Coverage ceases 3 residues before the CDR3 finishes, and the germline J gene fills in the end. V and J are TRBV6-1 and TRBJ1-2; a possible D gene is TRBD1 (5 bases). The CDR3 is 17 residues long. V was cut by 2 bases and J by 5 bases, with 21 bases left in between. Per the germline V gene, CDR1 is MNHNS and CDR2 is SASEGT. The CDR3 loop reads CASSERAGMRVGYGYTF. CDR3 DNA (partial): TGTGCCAGCAGTGAACGGGCAGGGATGAGAGTTGGATATGGC.

The sample holds a few counts of this clone. The DNA ends 3 residues before the CDR3 does, and the rest of the CDR3 is filled in from the germline J gene. Other DNA sequences from this sample encode an identical CDR3 as well. This sequence joins TRBV19 and TRBJ1-2, with TRBD1 matching 8 bases. The V segment lost 6 bases and the J segment 3 bases; nucleotides outside the gene matches: 6. The CDR3 sequence is 14 residues long. The V gene's germline CDR1 is LNHDA and CDR2 SQIVND (reference sequence). The CDR3 DNA, read in part, is TGTGCCAGTAGGGGATCGACAGGGGACTATGGC. Residues: CASRGSTGDYG. The entire CDR3 is CASRGSTGDYGYTF.

This clone has only a few counts. The CDR3 is cut off 3 residues early in the read; its end comes from the germline J gene. The chain joins TRBV7-2 to TRBJ2-1, with a tentative D call TRBD2 (5 bases). The length of the CDR3 is 14 residues. V lost 4 bases and J 4 bases, leaving 11 bases between the germline ends. The germline CDR1 and CDR2 sequences are SGHTA and FQGNSA. CDR3 region: CASSSQGLYNEQFF. The sequenced part of the CDR3 DNA is TGTGCCAGCAGCTCACAAGGACTGTACAATGAG.

Regarding this clone: The CDR3 end falls 3 residues outside the read, so it is completed with the germline J gene. The V gene is TRBV7-2, the J gene TRBJ1-2, with D tentatively TRBD1 (6 bases). This CDR3 region has 13 residues. The germline gives CDR1 SGHTA, CDR2 FQGNSA. The CDR3 bases that were read are TGTGCCAGCAGCGTCCGGGACACATACGGC. Amino acid sequence: CASSVRDTYG. The full CDR3 sequence reads CASSVRDTYGYTF.

This clone was picked up many times. The CDR3 goes on 3 residues after the read ends, and that part is filled in from the germline J gene. The chain recombines TRBV30 with TRBJ1-2; no reliable D call. The CDR3 loop spans 14 amino acids. V was shortened by 1 base and J by 3 bases, with 12 bases between the two germline ends. Germline CDR1 is GTSNPN and CDR2 is SVGIG (reference sequence). The CDR3 loop reads CAWSGAGRYYGYTF. The CDR3 bases that were read are TGTGCCTGGAGTGGGGCAGGAAGGTACTATGGC.

This clone was counted between two and nine times. The read is 3 residues too short to cover the CDR3 end, so that end is filled in from the germline J gene. The V and J genes are TRBV7-9 and TRBJ1-6, with TRBD1 as a possible D gene (6 bases). CDR1 SEHNR and CDR2 FQNEAQ come from the germline V gene (reference sequence). V was shortened by 1 base and J by 10 bases, with 14 bases between the two germline ends. CDR3 length equals 15 residues. The CDR3: CASSLGTVSDSPLHF. The sequenced part of the CDR3 DNA is TGTGCCAGCAGCTTAGGGACAGTGTCCGACTCACCC.

This clone showed up many times. The read is 3 residues too short to cover the CDR3 end, so that end is filled in from the germline J gene. The chain joins TRBV20-1 to TRBJ2-5; 7 nucleotides agree with TRBD1. V lost 0 bases to trimming and J lost 4 bases; unmatched junction nucleotides: 5. The germline V gene encodes CDR1 DFQATT and CDR2 SNEGSKA (reference sequence). This CDR3 comprises 14 residues. The CDR3 reads CSAREQGHGETQYF. Incomplete CDR3 DNA: TGCAGTGCTAGAGAACAGGGGCATGGAGAGACC.

This clone showed up many times. This CDR3 reads CASSFGAPEETQYF. The DNA read from the CDR3 is TGCGCCAGCAGCTTTGGGGCTCCCGAGGAGACC. The chain combines TRBV5-1 with TRBJ2-5; D perhaps matches TRBD1 (5 bases). The read halts 3 residues ahead of the CDR3 end, with the missing end drawn from the germline J gene. This CDR3 spans 14 amino acids. V dropped 2 bases and J dropped 5 bases, with 13 bases sitting between them. CDR1 is SGHRS, CDR2 YFSETQ, per germline.

This clone was picked up a small number of times. With the read ending 3 residues before the CDR3 end, the germline J gene is used to fill in that end. The rearrangement links TRBV2 to TRBJ2-7; D is unclear. This CDR3 has 12 residues. Deletions cut 7 bases from V and 4 bases from J, with 11 bases between. CDR1 and CDR2 from the germline V gene are SNHLY and FYNNEI. CDR3 loop: CASTVRAYEQYF. CDR3 DNA, as far as it was read: TGTGCCAGCACGGTCCGAGCTTACGAG. The whole variable domain, filled in from reference TRBV2 and TRBJ2-7, reads EPEVTQTPSHQVTQMGQEVILRCVPISNHLYFYWYRQILGQKVEFLVSFYNNEISEKSEIFDDQFSVERPDGSNFTLKIRSTKLEDSAMYFCASTVRAYEQYFGPGTRLTVT.

Remarks on this clone: The read finishes 3 residues shy of the CDR3 end, and the germline J gene is used to complete it. The rearrangement uses TRBV18 and TRBJ2-7, with D perhaps matching TRBD1 (6 bases). V was cut by 3 bases and J by 2 bases, with 14 bases left in between. This CDR3 is 15 amino acids long. Germline V gene data show CDR1 as KGHSH and CDR2 as LQKENI. CDR3 DNA (partial): TGTGCCAGCTCACCTCTACAGGGCGTCCCCTACGAG. Translated, it gives CASSPLQGVPYE. The entire CDR3 is CASSPLQGVPYEQYF.

With respect to this clone: The read falls 3 residues short of the CDR3 end, and the missing part is taken from the germline J gene. The chain employs TRBV20-1 and TRBJ1-3, with 10 bases lining up with TRBD1. The CDR3 is 14 residues long. Germline CDR1 and CDR2: DFQATT and SNEGSKA (reference sequence). V lost 5 bases and J lost 4; bases outside the gene matches: 5. The CDR3 sequence is CSAYDRGQGNTIYF. CDR3 DNA (partial): TGCAGTGCTTATGACAGGGGGCAAGGAAACACC.

At least ten counts were recorded for this clone. The read ends 3 residues before the CDR3 terminus; that terminus is restored from the germline J gene. The genes are TRBV10-1 and TRBJ1-2; tentatively, D is TRBD1 (5 bases). The V gene lost 6 bases and the J gene lost 0 bases, with 26 bases spanning the gap. CDR1 and CDR2 from the germline V gene are WNHNN and SYGVQD (reference sequence). The CDR3 runs to 19 residues. The CDR3 region is CASSSGQVLPDSPNYGYTF. Partial CDR3 DNA: TGCGCCAGCAGCTCAGGGCAGGTCCTCCCGGATTCTCCTAACTATGGC.

Ten or more counts support this clone. The read ends 3 residues before the CDR3 terminus; that terminus is restored from the germline J gene. The chain links TRBV19 to TRBJ2-6, with 11 bases that match TRBD2. The CDR3 spans 17 residues. V was clipped by 5 bases and J by 2 bases; unmatched bases: 5. The germline V gene has CDR1 LNHDA and CDR2 SQIVND (reference sequence). CDR3 bases read: TGTGCCAGTAGTGCTAGCGGGGGGCGGGCTGGGGCCAACGTC. Translation gives CASSASGGRAGANV. The complete CDR3 protein is CASSASGGRAGANVLTF.

In regard to this clone: The read terminates 3 residues ahead of where the CDR3 ends, so the germline J gene completes it. The V gene is TRBV7-6, the J gene TRBJ2-5; D not certain. This CDR3 contains 11 residues. Germline lookup yields CDR1 SGHVS and CDR2 FNYEAQ. Trimming removed 4 bases from V and 5 bases from J, with 5 bases in between. The CDR3: CASSSRETQYF. CDR3 DNA, as far as it was read: TGTGCCAGCAGCTCTCGGGAGACC.

A word on this clone: The read terminates 3 residues before the CDR3 end, so the remaining end is supplied by the germline J gene. The chain links TRBV7-6 to TRBJ2-5, with D unclear. V lost 5 bases, J lost 5 bases, and 24 bases lay in between. There are 17 residues in the CDR3. The germline V gene has CDR1 SGHVS and CDR2 FNYEAQ. The CDR3 bases that were read are TGTGCCAGCAGCCCCGACCGAGTTGAAGAAGGGCTTGAGACC. Translation gives CASSPDRVEEGLET. The whole CDR3 is CASSPDRVEEGLETQYF. The variable domain in full, with the rest retrieved from reference TRBV7-6 and TRBJ2-5, is GAGVSQSPRYKVTKRGQDVALRCDPISGHVSLYWYRQALGQGPEFLTYFNYEAQQDKSGLPNDRFSAERPEGSISTLTIQRTEQRDSAMYRCASSPDRVEEGLETQYFGPGTRLLVL.

Here the CDR3 reads CASSIRLAHNEQFF. The covered CDR3 bases are TGTGCCAGTAGTATTCGACTAGCCCACAATGAG. The chain employs TRBV19 and TRBJ2-1; 7 nucleotides agree with TRBD2. With the read ending 3 residues before the CDR3 end, the germline J gene is used to fill in that end. CDR3 length: 14 residues. Germline trimming cut 3 bases from V and 5 bases from J; bases unmatched to any gene: 4. Germline V gene lookup returns CDR1 LNHDA and CDR2 SQIVND (reference sequence).

The table lists this clone with many counts. The read terminates 3 residues before the CDR3 end, so the remaining end is supplied by the germline J gene. The gene calls are TRBV20-1 and TRBJ1-6; 9 bases match TRBD1. The germline V gene encodes CDR1 DFQATT and CDR2 SNEGSKA (reference sequence). With 6 bases clipped from V and 9 bases from J, the junction kept 9 bases outside the gene matches. The CDR3 runs to 14 residues. Partial CDR3 DNA: TGCAGTGCATCGGACAGGGGATACGTTTCACCC. As protein: CSASDRGYVSP. The full CDR3 sequence reads CSASDRGYVSPLHF.

Partial CDR3 DNA: TGTGCCAGTAGTATATTCGTCCGCTCCTATAATTCACCC. It specifies CASSIFVRSYNSP. The CDR3 as a whole reads CASSIFVRSYNSPLHF. This rearrangement joins TRBV19 to TRBJ1-6; D not certain. Coverage ceases 3 residues before the CDR3 finishes, and the germline J gene fills in the end. This CDR3 has 16 amino acids. V lost 2 bases, J lost 0 bases, and 8 bases lay in between. Looked up from germline, CDR1 is LNHDA and CDR2 is SQIVND (reference sequence).

In this sample, this clone turned up many times. Read sequence stops 3 residues before the CDR3 end, and the germline J gene provides the missing end. This chain uses TRBV20-1 with TRBJ2-1, with TRBD2 matching 10 bases. Germline V gives CDR1 DFQATT, CDR2 SNEGSKA (reference sequence). J gave up 3 bases and V 2 bases, and 4 bases lay outside the gene matches. The CDR3 runs to 15 residues. The chain's CDR3 is CSARKRGGLYNEQFF. The covered CDR3 bases are TGCAGTGCTAGAAAGCGGGGGGGCCTCTACAATGAG.

This clone was observed a few times. The covered CDR3 bases are TGTGCCAGTAGTACCCGGACAGGGGATGGC. Translating gives CASSTRTGDG. The whole CDR3 sequence is CASSTRTGDGYTF. V and J are TRBV19 and TRBJ1-2; 9 bases are a match to TRBD1. The read ends 3 residues shy of where the CDR3 ends; the end is completed using the germline J gene. V lost 4 bases and J lost 6; bases outside the gene matches: 3. Germline V CDR1 and CDR2: LNHDA, SQIVND (reference sequence). CDR3 length: 13 residues.

About this clone itself: The sequenced fragment ends 3 residues before the CDR3 boundary, so the rest is inferred from the germline J gene. The chain has TRBV7-8 and TRBJ1-2; possible D gene TRBD1, 6 bases. In germline, CDR1 is SGHVS, CDR2 FQNEAQ. The CDR3 runs to 13 residues. Trimming removed 4 bases from V and 4 bases from J, with 10 bases in between. The CDR3 bases that were read are TGTGCCAGCAGCTGGGACAATGCCTATGGC. Amino acids: CASSWDNAYG. The complete CDR3 protein is CASSWDNAYGYTF.

The table lists this clone with many counts. The read comes to an end 3 residues before the CDR3 does, leaving the germline J gene to fill in the end. The V gene is TRBV19, the J gene TRBJ2-6; 7 bases are shared with TRBD1. The CDR3 has 16 residues. CDR1 LNHDA and CDR2 SQIVND come from the germline V gene (reference sequence). V lost 6 bases and J lost 2; bases outside the gene matches: 7. The covered CDR3 bases are TGTGCCAGTAGGGACAGGCTCCTCACTGGGGCCAACGTC. The encoded protein is CASRDRLLTGANV. The entire CDR3 sequence reads CASRDRLLTGANVLTF.

Comment on this clone: The read terminates 3 residues before the CDR3 end, so the remaining end is supplied by the germline J gene. The J gene is TRBJ2-2, the V gene TRBV5-1; a possible D gene is TRBD1 (5 bases). This CDR3 is 13 amino acids long. The V and J ends lost 0 bases and 6 bases respectively, with 6 bases between them. Germline CDR1 and CDR2: SGHRS and YFSETQ. CDR3 sequence: CASSLGQPGELFF. The sequenced part of the CDR3 DNA is TGCGCCAGCAGCTTGGGACAGCCCGGGGAG.